A single sample gave rise to the 20 T cell receptor beta chains below, sequenced in a study of blood T cell repertoires in COVID-19. Profiling relied on immunoSEQ multiplex PCR, and the TCRdb table lists in-frame clones only, not all of them. The data hold 250,000 to 350,000 clones, with about 82% observed a single time. Sequencing was performed on peripheral blood. These receptors were collected from a woman aged 50 to 60 with acute or convalescent COVID-19.

V gene TRBV7-8 combines with J gene TRBJ2-7; 10 bases match TRBD2. Trimming at V came to 1 base and at J to 1 base, leaving 7 bases not matched to a gene. The germline V gene has CDR1 SGHVS and CDR2 FQNEAQ. The CDR3 runs 17 residues. This CDR3 reads CASSLEGSGRFSYEQYF. DNA for the CDR3: TGTGCCAGCAGCTTAGAAGGTAGCGGGAGGTTTTCCTACGAGCAGTACTTC.

The chain links TRBV5-1 to TRBJ2-5; 10 bases line up with TRBD2. Losses at the gene ends were 0 bases for V and 2 bases for J; bases not matched to a gene: 10. Germline values: CDR1 SGHRS, CDR2 YFSETQ. The CDR3 is 18 residues long. CDR3 nucleotides: TGCGCCAGCAGCTTGGTGTCTAGCGGGGGCATTCATCAAGAGACCCAGTACTTC. It yields the protein CASSLVSSGGIHQETQYF.

This chain uses TRBV7-2 with TRBJ2-1, with 12 bases lining up with TRBD2. With V trimmed by 2 bases and J by 10 bases, 3 bases remained unmatched. The CDR3 is 14 residues long. Per the germline V gene, CDR1 is SGHTA and CDR2 is FQGNSA. The CDR3 loop is CASSLRGLAGEQFF. For the CDR3, the DNA is TGTGCCAGCAGCTTAAGGGGACTAGCGGGCGAGCAGTTCTTC.

A few counts support this clone. The chain links TRBV6-4 to TRBJ2-1; no clear D. The germline V gene has CDR1 MRHNA and CDR2 SNTAGT. CDR3 length: 16 amino acids. V lost 0 bases, J lost 0 bases, and 9 bases lay in between. The CDR3 loop is CASSDSSRSSYNEQFF. Here the CDR3 DNA reads TGTGCCAGCAGTGACTCGAGCCGGAGCTCCTACAATGAGCAGTTCTTC.

This clone has a single count. The chain uses TRBV3-1 (or the pseudogene TRBV3-2) and TRBJ2-1; 12 positions match TRBD2. The CDR3 consists of 15 residues. V was clipped by 5 bases and J by 6 bases; unmatched bases: 5. Germline V gives CDR1 LGHDT, CDR2 YNNKEL (reference sequence). The chain's CDR3 is CASSTTSGSTNEQFF. The DNA of the CDR3 is TGTGCCAGCAGCACGACTAGCGGGAGTACCAATGAGCAGTTCTTC.

The chain joins TRBV11-2 to TRBJ1-5; 11 positions agree with TRBD1. Germline V gene data show CDR1 as SGHAT and CDR2 as FQNNGV. The CDR3 loop spans 14 amino acids. J gave up 7 bases and V 6 bases, and 5 bases lay outside the gene matches. This CDR3 is CASSPGQGEQPQHF. The CDR3 DNA sequence: TGTGCCAGCAGTCCGGGACAGGGGGAACAGCCCCAGCATTTT.

The CDR3 DNA reads as TGTGCCAGCAGTTACAGACCTAGCGCCACTGAAGCTTTCTTT. Protein: CASSYRPSATEAFF. The J gene is TRBJ1-1, the V gene TRBV6-2 or TRBV6-3, with D unclear. The length of the CDR3 is 14 residues. Trimming took off 2 bases at V and 4 bases at J, with 11 bases between the two ends. The V gene's germline CDR1 is MNHEY and CDR2 SVGEGT.

The V and J genes are TRBV5-1 and TRBJ1-4; D is possibly TRBD1 (5 bases). Trimming stripped 8 bases from V and 3 bases from J, with 11 bases between. Germline assignment: CDR1 SGHRS and CDR2 YFSETQ. The CDR3 has 13 residues. The CDR3 loop is CASKTAPNEKLFF. For the CDR3, the DNA is TGCGCCAGTAAGACAGCACCTAATGAAAAACTGTTTTTT.

A remark on this clone: This sample also contains other DNA sequences that code for the same CDR3. The chain employs TRBV9 and TRBJ2-6; D is uncertain. V was cut by 1 base and J by 0 bases, with 5 bases left in between. CDR1 SGDLS and CDR2 YYNGEE come from the germline V gene. The CDR3 is 15 residues long. The CDR3 sequence: CASSVRGSGANVLTF. CDR3 coding DNA: TGTGCCAGCAGCGTACGCGGCTCTGGGGCCAACGTCCTGACTTTC.

The rearrangement links TRBV3-1 (or the pseudogene TRBV3-2) to TRBJ2-7; 7 bases agree with TRBD1. The CDR3 runs 14 residues. The trim removed 8 bases at V and 3 bases at J, leaving 10 bases unmatched. Germline CDR1 and CDR2: LGHDT and YNNKEL (reference sequence). Written as DNA, the CDR3 is TGTGCCAGCTCGATCCGGGACAGCCACTACGAGCAGTACTTC. This codes for CASSIRDSHYEQYF.

This rearrangement joins TRBV19 to TRBJ1-5, with D perhaps TRBD1 (6 bases). The CDR3 covers 14 residues. The germline V and J ends were trimmed by 5 bases and 4 bases, with 12 bases remaining between them. Germline-derived CDR1 and CDR2 are LNHDA and SQIVND (reference sequence). CDR3 in amino acids: CASSFGQTNQPQHF. CDR3 nucleotides: TGTGCCAGTAGTTTCGGACAGACTAATCAGCCCCAGCATTTT.

The chain joins TRBV6-4 to TRBJ2-2, with 7 bases identical to TRBD2. Per germline, CDR1 MRHNA and CDR2 SNTAGT. The trim removed 6 bases at V and 5 bases at J, leaving 9 bases unmatched. The CDR3 spans 15 residues. The DNA for the CDR3 is TGTGCCAGCAGAGGGGAGGGCAAACGGACCGGGGAGCTGTTTTTT. It translates to CASRGEGKRTGELFF.

The chain is built from TRBV7-9 and TRBJ1-1; a weak D match, TRBD1 (6 bases). V was shortened by 5 bases and J by 0 bases, with 16 bases between the two germline ends. The germline V gene encodes CDR1 SEHNR and CDR2 FQNEAQ (reference sequence). There are 16 residues in the CDR3. This CDR3 reads CASSPTRTAMNTEAFF. DNA for the CDR3: TGTGCCAGCAGCCCCACTCGGACAGCGATGAACACTGAAGCTTTCTTT.

The chain combines TRBV5-6 with TRBJ2-3; perhaps TRBD2 as D (6 bases). Germline V gives CDR1 SGHDT, CDR2 YYEEEE. Trimming removed 0 bases from V and 1 base from J, with 9 bases in between. The CDR3 contains 15 residues. The CDR3 region has the DNA TGTGCCAGCAGCTTGGAGGCTAGCGGCACAGATACGCAGTATTTT. As protein: CASSLEASGTDTQYF.

This clone was detected once. The chain joins TRBV2 to TRBJ2-1, with D maybe TRBD1 (5 bases). V lost 4 bases, J lost 5 bases, and 9 bases lay in between. Germline V CDR1 and CDR2: SNHLY, FYNNEI. The length of the CDR3 is 13 residues. In DNA form, the CDR3 reads TGTGCCAGCAGTGTTCGCAGGGACAATGAGCAGTTCTTC. As protein: CASSVRRDNEQFF.

This clone was observed once. In DNA, the CDR3 is TGTGCCAGCTCCCCCGGGGGGAGGAGGTACGAGCAGTACTTC. Encoded protein: CASSPGGRRYEQYF. This rearrangement joins TRBV18 to TRBJ2-7; 7 bases are shared with TRBD2. J was trimmed by 4 bases and V by 6 bases; bases with no gene match: 9. Germline V lookup: CDR1 KGHSH, CDR2 LQKENI. This CDR3 is built from 14 residues.

The V gene is TRBV4-2, the J gene TRBJ1-2; D gene ambiguous. The CDR3 spans 14 residues. Germline assignment: CDR1 LGHNA and CDR2 YNFKEQ. V was clipped by 0 bases and J by 0 bases, with 5 bases between them. The CDR3 protein is CASSQDGANYGYTF. The CDR3, as DNA: TGTGCCAGCAGCCAAGACGGAGCTAACTATGGCTACACCTTC.

The J gene is TRBJ2-7, the V gene TRBV2, with a tentative D call TRBD1 (6 bases). Germline V gene lookup returns CDR1 SNHLY and CDR2 FYNNEI. This CDR3 has 15 residues. Trimming shortened V by 4 bases and J by 3 bases, and 16 bases separated the two germline ends. CDR3 bases: TGTGCCAGCAGTGGTCCGCAACAGGGCCTCTACGAGCAGTACTTC. Protein: CASSGPQQGLYEQYF.

This clone was observed a few times. This chain joins TRBV28 and TRBJ2-1; TRBD1 is a possible D gene (5 bases). CDR3 size: 15 residues. Germline CDR1 and CDR2: MDHEN and SYDVKM. Trimming took off 5 bases at V and 0 bases at J, with 11 bases between the two ends. CDR3 nucleotide sequence: TGTGCCAGCAGTACCAGGGTGAGCTCCTACAATGAGCAGTTCTTC. It encodes CASSTRVSSYNEQFF.

V is TRBV24-1 and J is TRBJ2-2; D gene unclear. Germline V gives CDR1 KGHDR, CDR2 SFDVKD. There are 13 residues in the CDR3. The V end was cut by 9 bases, the J end by 3 bases, with 10 bases between. Here the CDR3 reads CATGLDYTGELFF. CDR3 nucleotide sequence: TGTGCCACCGGCTTAGACTACACCGGGGAGCTGTTTTTT.